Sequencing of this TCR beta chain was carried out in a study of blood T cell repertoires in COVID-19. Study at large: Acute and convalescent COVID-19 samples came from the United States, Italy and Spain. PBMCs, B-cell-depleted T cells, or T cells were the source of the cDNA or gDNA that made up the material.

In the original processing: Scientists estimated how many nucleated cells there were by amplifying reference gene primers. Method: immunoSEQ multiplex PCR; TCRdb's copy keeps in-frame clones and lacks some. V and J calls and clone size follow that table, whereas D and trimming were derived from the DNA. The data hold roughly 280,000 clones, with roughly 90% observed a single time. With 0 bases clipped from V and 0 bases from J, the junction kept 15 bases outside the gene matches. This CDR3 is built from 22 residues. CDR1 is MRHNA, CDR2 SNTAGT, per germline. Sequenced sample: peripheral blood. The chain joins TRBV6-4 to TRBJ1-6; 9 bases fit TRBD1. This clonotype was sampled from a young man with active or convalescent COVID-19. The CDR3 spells CASSDSREPGQGLSSYNSPLHF. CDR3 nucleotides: TGTGCCAGCAGTGACTCGAGGGAACCGGGACAGGGACTCAGCTCCTATAATTCACCCCTCCACTTT.